Listed here are 25 T cell receptor beta chains from one sample, sequenced in a study of post-analysis software for immune sequencing data (dated by TCRdb to between 2014 and 2017). These TCRs' antigens remain unknown. Study-wide conclusions, independent of this receptor: Significantly higher frequencies in patients than in controls were found for roughly 5 TRBV segments, including TRBV5-6, TRBV5-1 and TRBV20-1.

Receptor libraries were prepared by PCR. TCRdb lists the instrument as Illumina HiSeq 2500. To reduce PCR and sequencing biases, unique molecular identifiers were built into the TCR beta cDNA libraries. The raw public reads went through TCRdb reprocessing: fastp at Q25, MiXCR clone calling, in-frame beta chains kept. Each entry is one CDR3 protein sequence, shown with its most common DNA and genes. The sample table shows over 700,000 distinct CDR3 sequences, and roughly 27% are seen once. The ten largest clonotypes hold roughly 0.54% of the sample. The specimen sequenced was blood. These TCRs come from a girl under 18 with multiple sclerosis.

As concerns this clonotype: At one of its ends the junction is not consistent with the germline gene, which may arise from a read error. The rearrangement links TRBV20-1 to TRBJ2-3; no firm D call. The CDR3 is 13 residues long. The germline V gene encodes CDR1 DFQATT and CDR2 SNEGSKA (reference sequence). Here the CDR3 reads CSALDHSTDTRYF. DNA for the CDR3: TGCAGTGCGCTGGACCATAGCACAGATACGCGGTATTTT.

This clonotype appeared a few times. The V call is TRBV7-2, the J call TRBJ2-1, with TRBD1 matching 7 bases. This CDR3 comprises 14 residues. After removal of 5 bases from V and 12 bases from J, the junction contained 13 bases not matched to a gene. The germline V gene has CDR1 SGHTA and CDR2 FQGNSA. The CDR3 DNA is TGTGCCAGCAGCCTCACCCCGGACGGGACAGTGCAGTTCTTC. It is translated as CASSLTPDGTVQFF.

This clonotype was seen a few times. The chain employs TRBV5-4 and TRBJ2-3; 7 positions match TRBD1. The CDR3 is 15 residues long. The V and J ends lost 4 bases and 4 bases, in that order; junction bases with no gene match: 9. The germline V gene has CDR1 SGHNT and CDR2 YYREEE (reference sequence). In DNA form, the CDR3 reads TGTGCCAGCAGCCCCTTACAACAGGGGCCAGATACGCAGTATTTT. This gives the protein CASSPLQQGPDTQYF. Together with reference TRBV5-4 and TRBJ2-3, the CDR3 gives the full variable domain: ETGVTQSPTHLIKTRGQQVTLRCSSQSGHNTVSWYQQALGQGPQFIFQYYREEENGRGNFPPRFSGLQFPNYSSELNVNALELDDSALYLCASSPLQQGPDTQYFGPGTRLTVL.

This clonotype was seen a handful of times. The chain recombines TRBV5-5 with TRBJ2-7; the D gene is possibly TRBD2 (6 bases). Trimming took 9 bases from V and 2 from J, leaving 27 bases between them. Germline values: CDR1 SGHKS, CDR2 YYEKEE (reference sequence). This CDR3 has 17 residues. CDR3 DNA sequence: TGTGCCACGGCACAAAACGGGGCTATAGCGGAGACCTACGAGCAGTACTTC. Residues: CATAQNGAIAETYEQYF.

The chain employs TRBV11-2 and TRBJ2-3; no clear D. The germline V and J ends were trimmed by 3 bases and 1 base, with 8 bases remaining between them. The length of the CDR3 is 14 residues. Germline V gene lookup returns CDR1 SGHAT and CDR2 FQNNGV. The CDR3 bases are TGTGCCAGCAGCTTTTGGCTAGGCACAGATACGCAGTATTTT. Translation gives CASSFWLGTDTQYF.

The CDR3 DNA follows: TGCAGTGCTAGAGGTCTCGTTGGAGGGTATGGCTACACCTTC. Amino acids: CSARGLVGGYGYTF. The rearrangement uses TRBV20-1 and TRBJ1-2; D is uncertain. Trimming left V 1 base short and J 5 bases short, with 14 bases between. Germline CDR1 reads DFQATT; CDR2 reads SNEGSKA (reference sequence). CDR3 length equals 14 residues.

The chain recombines TRBV7-2 with TRBJ2-1, with 9 bases identical to TRBD2. The CDR3 runs 17 residues. The V gene end was trimmed by 4 bases and the J gene end by 8 bases; junction bases not matched to a gene: 15. Germline V lookup: CDR1 SGHTA, CDR2 FQGNSA. The chain's CDR3 is CASSWPRGTSLSDEQFF. CDR3 bases: TGTGCCAGCAGCTGGCCCCGTGGGACTAGCTTATCCGATGAGCAGTTCTTC.

The chain is built from TRBV7-6 and TRBJ1-2; no firm D call. Trimming pared 5 bases from V and 2 bases from J, leaving 9 bases between. Germline CDR1 and CDR2: SGHVS and FNYEAQ. The CDR3 sequence is 13 residues long. CDR3 sequence reads: CASSGDGNYGYTF. Here the CDR3 DNA reads TGTGCCAGCAGCGGTGACGGAAACTATGGCTACACCTTC.

This chain links TRBV5-1 with TRBJ2-4; D is perhaps TRBD1 (6 bases). The J call could be wrong; TRBJ2-7 is a better fit for the DNA end. This CDR3 spans 12 amino acids. CDR1 SGHRS and CDR2 YFSETQ come from the germline V gene. CDR3 sequence (DNA): TGCGCCACCGGTGACAGGCCCTCCGAGCAGTACTTC. Encoded protein: CATGDRPSEQYF.

This chain links TRBV29-1 with TRBJ2-4; TRBD2 aligns across 14 bases. J was trimmed by 7 bases and V by 5 bases; bases with no gene match: 1. This CDR3 comprises 13 residues. Germline values: CDR1 SQVTM, CDR2 ANQGSEA. The CDR3 sequence: CSVRLAGGNIQYF. CDR3 nucleotide sequence: TGCAGCGTTCGACTAGCGGGAGGGAACATTCAGTACTTC. The full variable domain, completed using reference TRBV29-1 and TRBJ2-4, is SAVISQKPSRDICQRGTSLTIQCQVDSQVTMMFWYRQQPGQSLTLIATANQGSEATYESGFVIDKFPISRPNLTFSTLTVSNMSPEDSSIYLCSVRLAGGNIQYFGAGTRLSVL.

This chain uses TRBV25-1 with TRBJ2-4; D may be TRBD1 (6 bases). Between the trimmed V and J ends, which lost 6 bases and 12 bases, there was a span of 18 bases. This CDR3 is 13 amino acids long. Germline CDR1 reads MGHDK; CDR2 reads SYGVNS. The CDR3 nucleotides read TGTGCCAGCAGGGTACTGACAGGAACCGATCAGTACTTC. Amino acids: CASRVLTGTDQYF.

DNA of the CDR3: TGTGCCAGCCGTGCGGAGATCAACACTGAAGCTTTCTTT. It codes for CASRAEINTEAFF. The gene calls are TRBV2 and TRBJ1-1; D remains ambiguous. V was trimmed by 8 bases and J by 2 bases, leaving 12 bases between them. The CDR3 extends over 13 amino acids. Germline CDR1 reads SNHLY; CDR2 reads FYNNEI.

The chain carries TRBV5-1 and TRBJ2-3, with 8 bases matching TRBD2. The CDR3 runs 17 residues. V gave up 0 bases and J gave up 4 bases; unmatched junction bases: 10. Per the germline V gene, CDR1 is SGHRS and CDR2 is YFSETQ. In nucleotides, the CDR3 is TGCGCCAGCAGCTTGGCGGCGGGAGGACGCACTGCAGATACGCAGTATTTT. Translated, it gives CASSLAAGGRTADTQYF.

The chain is built from TRBV11-2 and TRBJ2-6; D not resolved. In germline, CDR1 is SGHAT, CDR2 FQNNGV. The germline V and J ends were trimmed by 1 base and 3 bases, with 4 bases remaining between them. The CDR3 has 14 amino acids. CDR3 sequence reads: CASSLVFGANVLTF. The CDR3 DNA sequence: TGTGCCAGCAGCTTAGTGTTTGGGGCCAACGTCCTGACTTTC.

The chain employs TRBV7-2 and TRBJ2-7; D unresolved. Germline V gene lookup returns CDR1 SGHTA and CDR2 FQGNSA. Trimming took off 6 bases at V and 4 bases at J, with 19 bases between the two ends. CDR3 length: 15 residues. CDR3 DNA: TGTGCCAGCAGACCGACGGAAACAGCGATGTACGAGCAGTACTTC. Translating gives CASRPTETAMYEQYF.

This clonotype was seen a few times. The rearrangement uses TRBV14 and TRBJ2-3, with unresolved D. CDR3 length equals 14 residues. Trimming removed 2 bases at V and 6 bases at J, with 12 bases between. CDR1 is SGHDN and CDR2 is FVKESK in the germline V gene. CDR3 protein: CASSQTGVQDTQYF. The CDR3 coding sequence is TGTGCCAGCAGCCAAACCGGAGTGCAGGATACGCAGTATTTT. The full variable domain, its missing parts supplied by reference TRBV14 and TRBJ2-3, is EAGVTQFPSHSVIEKGQTVTLRCDPISGHDNLYWYRRVMGKEIKFLLHFVKESKQDESGMPNNRFLAERTGGTYSTLKVQPAELEDSGVYFCASSQTGVQDTQYFGPGTRLTVL.

This sequence joins TRBV20-1 and TRBJ2-1; TRBD2 matches at 8 bases. The CDR3 is made up of 21 amino acids. V lost 2 bases, J lost 0 bases, and 21 bases stayed unmatched. Per germline, CDR1 DFQATT and CDR2 SNEGSKA (reference sequence). CDR3 bases: TGCAGTGCTAGATTCCCGGGGGGCGGGAGGTCCTCCTCTAGCTCCTACAATGAGCAGTTCTTC. The encoded protein is CSARFPGGGRSSSSSYNEQFF.

V is TRBV29-1 and J is TRBJ1-1; a possible D gene is TRBD1 (5 bases). CDR3 length: 13 amino acids. Germline V gene data show CDR1 as SQVTM and CDR2 as ANQGSEA. V lost 7 bases and J 5 bases, leaving 17 bases between the germline ends. CDR3 region: CSAHGTGRTEAFF. CDR3 coding DNA: TGCAGCGCCCACGGGACGGGGAGAACTGAAGCTTTCTTT.

The V gene is TRBV6-1, the J gene TRBJ2-7; D may be TRBD1 (6 bases). CDR3 length equals 12 residues. CDR1 and CDR2 (germline): MNHNS, SASEGT. The germline V and J ends were trimmed by 8 bases and 2 bases, with 10 bases remaining between them. CDR3 region: CASPGQPYEQYF. The CDR3 region has the DNA TGTGCCAGCCCCGGACAGCCCTACGAGCAGTACTTC.

In this sample, this clonotype turned up many times. The chain couples TRBV7-9 to TRBJ2-1, with 7 bases fitting TRBD1. Trimming took 3 bases from V and 2 from J; bases not matched to a gene: 7. Germline V gives CDR1 SEHNR, CDR2 FQNEAQ (reference sequence). This CDR3 is 16 amino acids long. CDR3 nucleotides: TGTGCCAGCAGCTTCACTGGGGACAGAGCCTACAATGAGCAGTTCTTC. As protein: CASSFTGDRAYNEQFF.

This clonotype occurred a few times. This sequence joins TRBV10-2 and TRBJ2-5; the D gene is possibly TRBD2 (7 bases). Trimming took 3 bases from V and 1 from J, leaving 9 bases between them. Germline V lookup: CDR1 WSHSY, CDR2 SAAADI. The CDR3 runs 14 residues. The CDR3 DNA is TGCGCCAGCAGTGATCGGGGGGCCCAAGAGACCCAGTACTTC. Encoded protein: CASSDRGAQETQYF.

The V gene is TRBV20-1, the J gene TRBJ2-7; 8 bases are a match to TRBD1. The CDR3 length is 13 residues. V was clipped by 6 bases and J by 0 bases; unmatched bases: 4. Germline CDR1 is DFQATT and CDR2 is SNEGSKA (reference sequence). CDR3 in DNA: TGCAGTGCCTCAGGGGGCGTCTCCTACGAGCAGTACTTC. This translates into CSASGGVSYEQYF.

This clonotype was counted only a few times. V gene TRBV12-3 or TRBV12-4 combines with J gene TRBJ1-1, with 8 bases fitting TRBD1. The V segment lost 7 bases and the J segment 4 bases; nucleotides outside the gene matches: 11. This CDR3 region has 15 residues. The CDR3 reads CASKPGQGRGTEAFF. CDR3 sequence (DNA): TGTGCCAGCAAACCCGGACAGGGCCGGGGCACTGAAGCTTTCTTT.

This chain connects TRBV12-3 or TRBV12-4 to TRBJ1-2; D not resolved. V lost 1 base to trimming and J lost 8 bases, with 20 bases between them. The CDR3 contains 16 residues. The CDR3 bases are TGTGCCAGCAGTTTAGTGTCGCGGGGAGCGCGGGAAGGCTACACCTTC. It encodes CASSLVSRGAREGYTF.

The rearrangement uses TRBV7-6 and TRBJ1-4, with D hard to call. The germline CDR1 and CDR2 sequences are SGHVS and FNYEAQ. The CDR3 loop spans 15 amino acids. The ends were cut back, 2 bases at V and 7 bases at J, with 14 bases in the middle. The CDR3 loop reads CASSLQPGSGEKLFF. CDR3 coding DNA: TGTGCCAGCAGCTTACAACCGGGTTCGGGTGAAAAACTGTTTTTT. The variable domain in full, with the rest retrieved from reference TRBV7-6 and TRBJ1-4, is GAGVSQSPRYKVTKRGQDVALRCDPISGHVSLYWYRQALGQGPEFLTYFNYEAQQDKSGLPNDRFSAERPEGSISTLTIQRTEQRDSAMYRCASSLQPGSGEKLFFGSGTQLSVL.